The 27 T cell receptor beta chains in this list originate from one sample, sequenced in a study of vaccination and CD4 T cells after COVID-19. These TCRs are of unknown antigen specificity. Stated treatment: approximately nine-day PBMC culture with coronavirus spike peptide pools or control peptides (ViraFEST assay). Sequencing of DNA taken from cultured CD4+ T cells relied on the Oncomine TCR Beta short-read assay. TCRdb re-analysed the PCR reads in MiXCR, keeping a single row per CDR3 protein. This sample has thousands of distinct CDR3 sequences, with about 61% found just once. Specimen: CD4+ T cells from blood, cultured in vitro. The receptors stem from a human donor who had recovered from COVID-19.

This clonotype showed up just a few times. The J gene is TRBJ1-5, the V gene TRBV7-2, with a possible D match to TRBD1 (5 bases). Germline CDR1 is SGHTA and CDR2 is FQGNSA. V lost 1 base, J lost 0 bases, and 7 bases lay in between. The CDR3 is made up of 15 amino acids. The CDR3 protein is CASSLVGVSNQPQHF. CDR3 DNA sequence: TGTGCCAGCAGCTTAGTGGGGGTTAGCAATCAGCCCCAGCATTTT.

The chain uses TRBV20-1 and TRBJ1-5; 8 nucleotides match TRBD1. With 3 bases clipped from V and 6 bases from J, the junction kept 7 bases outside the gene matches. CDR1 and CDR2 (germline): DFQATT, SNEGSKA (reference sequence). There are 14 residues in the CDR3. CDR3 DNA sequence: TGCAGTGCTAGTTTCCAGGGGGCGGTTCAGCCCCAGCATTTT. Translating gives CSASFQGAVQPQHF.

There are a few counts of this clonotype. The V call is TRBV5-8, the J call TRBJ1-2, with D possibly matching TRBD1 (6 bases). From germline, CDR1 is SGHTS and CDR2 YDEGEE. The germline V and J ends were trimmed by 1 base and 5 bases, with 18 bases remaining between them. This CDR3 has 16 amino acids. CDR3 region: CASSLPKATGVYGYTF. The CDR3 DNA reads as TGTGCCAGCAGCTTGCCGAAAGCGACAGGCGTTTATGGCTACACCTTC. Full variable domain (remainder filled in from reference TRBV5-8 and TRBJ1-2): EAGVTQSPTHLIKTRGQQATLRCSPISGHTSVYWYQQALGLGLQFLLWYDEGEERNRGNFPPRFSGRQFPNYSSELNVNALELEDSALYLCASSLPKATGVYGYTFGSGTRLTVV.

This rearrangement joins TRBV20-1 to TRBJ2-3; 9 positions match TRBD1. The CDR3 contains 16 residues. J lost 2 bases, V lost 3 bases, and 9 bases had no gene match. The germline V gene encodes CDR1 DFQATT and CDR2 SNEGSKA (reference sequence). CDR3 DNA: TGCAGTGCTAGCTCTCTGGACAGGGGATTCACAGATACGCAGTATTTT. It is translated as CSASSLDRGFTDTQYF.

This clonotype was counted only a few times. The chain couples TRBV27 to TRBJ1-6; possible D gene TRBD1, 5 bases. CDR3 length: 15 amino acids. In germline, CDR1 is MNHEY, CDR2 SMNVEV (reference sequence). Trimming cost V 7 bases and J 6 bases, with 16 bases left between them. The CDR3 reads CASTATARANSPLHF. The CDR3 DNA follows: TGTGCCAGCACCGCGACGGCCAGGGCTAATTCACCCCTCCACTTT.

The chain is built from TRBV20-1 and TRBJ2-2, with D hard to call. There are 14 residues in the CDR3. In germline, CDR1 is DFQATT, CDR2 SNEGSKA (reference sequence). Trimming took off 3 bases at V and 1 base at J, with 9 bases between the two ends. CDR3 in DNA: TGCAGTGCTAGCTACTCCCTGAACACCGGGGAGCTGTTTTTT. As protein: CSASYSLNTGELFF.

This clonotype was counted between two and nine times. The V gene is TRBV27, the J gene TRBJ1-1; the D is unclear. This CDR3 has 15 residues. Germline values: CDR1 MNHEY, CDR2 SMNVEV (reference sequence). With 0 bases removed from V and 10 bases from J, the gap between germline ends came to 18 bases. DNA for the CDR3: TGTGCCAGCAGTTTATCGTGGATGGGAGTCCGTGTAGCTTTCTTT. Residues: CASSLSWMGVRVAFF.

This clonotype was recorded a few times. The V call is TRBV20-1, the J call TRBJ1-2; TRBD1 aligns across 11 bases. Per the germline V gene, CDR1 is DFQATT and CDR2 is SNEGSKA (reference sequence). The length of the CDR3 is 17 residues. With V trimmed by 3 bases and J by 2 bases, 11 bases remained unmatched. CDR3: CSASTIPGQGANYGYTF. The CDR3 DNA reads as TGCAGTGCTAGTACGATCCCCGGACAGGGGGCGAACTATGGCTACACCTTC.

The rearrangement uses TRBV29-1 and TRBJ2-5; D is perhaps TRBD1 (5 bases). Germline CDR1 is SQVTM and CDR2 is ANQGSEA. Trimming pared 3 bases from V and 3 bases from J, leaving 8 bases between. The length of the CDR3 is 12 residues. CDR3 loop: CSVDPTEETQYF. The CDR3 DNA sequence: TGCAGCGTTGACCCGACAGAAGAGACCCAGTACTTC.

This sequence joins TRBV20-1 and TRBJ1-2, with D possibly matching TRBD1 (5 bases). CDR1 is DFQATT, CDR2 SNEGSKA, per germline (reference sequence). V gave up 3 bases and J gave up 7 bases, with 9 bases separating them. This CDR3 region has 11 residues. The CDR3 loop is CSARQGSGYTF. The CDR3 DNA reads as TGCAGTGCTAGGCAGGGAAGTGGCTACACCTTC.

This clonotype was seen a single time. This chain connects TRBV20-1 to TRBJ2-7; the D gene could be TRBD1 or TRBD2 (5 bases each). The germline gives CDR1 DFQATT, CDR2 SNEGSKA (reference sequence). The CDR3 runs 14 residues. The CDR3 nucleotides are TGCAGCGCTGTTTCGCCGGGACCCTCCTACGAGCAGTACTTC. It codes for CSAVSPGPSYEQYF.

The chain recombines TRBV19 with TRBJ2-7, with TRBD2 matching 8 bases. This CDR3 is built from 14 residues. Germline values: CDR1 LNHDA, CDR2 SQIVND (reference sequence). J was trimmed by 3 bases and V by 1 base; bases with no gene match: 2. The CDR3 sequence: CASSIVGTSYEQYF. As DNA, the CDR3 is TGTGCCAGTAGTATAGTTGGGACTAGCTACGAGCAGTACTTC. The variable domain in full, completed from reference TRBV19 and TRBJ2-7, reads DGGITQSPKYLFRKEGQNVTLSCEQNLNHDAMYWYRQDPGQGLRLIYYSQIVNDFQKGDIAEGYSVSREKKESFPLTVTSAQKNPTAFYLCASSIVGTSYEQYFGPGTRLTVT.

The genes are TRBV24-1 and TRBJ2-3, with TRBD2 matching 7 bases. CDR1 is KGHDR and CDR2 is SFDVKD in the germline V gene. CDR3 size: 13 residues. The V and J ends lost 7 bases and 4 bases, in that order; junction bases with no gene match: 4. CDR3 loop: CATSQSGADTQYF. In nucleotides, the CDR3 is TGTGCCACCAGCCAGAGCGGGGCAGATACGCAGTATTTT.

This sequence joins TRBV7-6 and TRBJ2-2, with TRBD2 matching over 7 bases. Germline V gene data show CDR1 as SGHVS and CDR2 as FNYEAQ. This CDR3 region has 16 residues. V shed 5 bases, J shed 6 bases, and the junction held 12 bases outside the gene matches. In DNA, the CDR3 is TGTGCCAGCAGCCAACAGAGTGGACTAGACCCCGGGGAGCTGTTTTTT. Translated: CASSQQSGLDPGELFF. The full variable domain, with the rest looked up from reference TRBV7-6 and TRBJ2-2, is GAGVSQSPRYKVTKRGQDVALRCDPISGHVSLYWYRQALGQGPEFLTYFNYEAQQDKSGLPNDRFSAERPEGSISTLTIQRTEQRDSAMYRCASSQQSGLDPGELFFGEGSRLTVL.

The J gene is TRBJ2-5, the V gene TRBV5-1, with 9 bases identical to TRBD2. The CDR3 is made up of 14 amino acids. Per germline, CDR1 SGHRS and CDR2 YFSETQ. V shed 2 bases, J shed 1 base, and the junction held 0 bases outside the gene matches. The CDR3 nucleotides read TGCGCCAGCAGCTTAGCGGGGGGCCAAGAGACCCAGTACTTC. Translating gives CASSLAGGQETQYF.

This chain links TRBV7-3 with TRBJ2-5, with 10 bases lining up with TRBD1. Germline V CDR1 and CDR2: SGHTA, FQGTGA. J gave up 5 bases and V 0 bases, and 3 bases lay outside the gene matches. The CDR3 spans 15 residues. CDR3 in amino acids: CASSLTGTGEETQYF. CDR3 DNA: TGTGCCAGCAGCTTAACGGGGACAGGGGAGGAGACCCAGTACTTC.

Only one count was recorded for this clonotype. CDR3 coding DNA: TGTGCCAGCAGAGTCAAACAGGGGTTTTCCGCCAAAAGGCAGTACTTC. Its protein is CASRVKQGFSAKRQYF. The chain carries TRBV7-3 and TRBJ2-7; 7 nucleotides match TRBD1. The CDR3 consists of 16 residues. V dropped 6 bases and J dropped 9; count of bases not matched to a gene: 20. The germline V gene encodes CDR1 SGHTA and CDR2 FQGTGA.

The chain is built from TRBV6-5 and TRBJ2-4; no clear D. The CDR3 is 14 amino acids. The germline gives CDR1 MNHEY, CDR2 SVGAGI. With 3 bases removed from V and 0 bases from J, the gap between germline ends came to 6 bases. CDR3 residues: CASSYEVAKNIQYF. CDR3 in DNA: TGTGCCAGCAGTTATGAGGTAGCCAAAAACATTCAGTACTTC.

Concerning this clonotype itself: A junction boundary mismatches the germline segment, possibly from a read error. The CDR3 region is CASSFGGRFSDEQYF. CDR3 in DNA: TGTGCCAGCAGTTTCGGGGGGCGTTTCTCCGACGAGCAGTACTTC. This rearrangement joins TRBV28 to TRBJ2-7; tentative D call: TRBD2 (7 bases). Looked up from germline, CDR1 is MDHEN and CDR2 is SYDVKM. CDR3 length equals 15 residues.

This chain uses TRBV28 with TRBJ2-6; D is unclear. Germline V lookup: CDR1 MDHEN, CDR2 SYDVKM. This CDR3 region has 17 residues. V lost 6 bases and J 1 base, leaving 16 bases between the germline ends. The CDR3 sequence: CASSPWSRTSGANVLTF. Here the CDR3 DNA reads TGTGCCAGCAGCCCCTGGTCACGTACATCTGGGGCCAACGTCCTGACTTTC. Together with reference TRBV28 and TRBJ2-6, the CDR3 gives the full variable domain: DVKVTQSSRYLVKRTGEKVFLECVQDMDHENMFWYRQDPGLGLRLIYFSYDVKMKEKGDIPEGYSVSREKKERFSLILESASTNQTSMYLCASSPWSRTSGANVLTFGAGSRLTVL.

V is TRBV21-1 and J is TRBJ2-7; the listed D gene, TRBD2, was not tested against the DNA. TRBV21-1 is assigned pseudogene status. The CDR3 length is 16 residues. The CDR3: CASSKTGSGSFDEQYF. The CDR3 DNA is TGTGCCAGCAGCAAAACCGGGAGCGGGAGTTTCGACGAGCAGTACTTC.

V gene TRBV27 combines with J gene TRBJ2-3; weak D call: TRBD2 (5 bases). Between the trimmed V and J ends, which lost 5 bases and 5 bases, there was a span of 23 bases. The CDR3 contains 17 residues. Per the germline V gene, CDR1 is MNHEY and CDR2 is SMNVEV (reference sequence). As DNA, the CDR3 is TGTGCCAGCAGTCCCCGACCCAAAGAGGGCGTTGTAGATACGCAGTATTTT. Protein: CASSPRPKEGVVDTQYF.

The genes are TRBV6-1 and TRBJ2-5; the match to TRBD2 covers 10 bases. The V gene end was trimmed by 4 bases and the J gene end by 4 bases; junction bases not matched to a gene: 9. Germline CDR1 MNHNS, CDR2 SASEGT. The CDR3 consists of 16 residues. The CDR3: CASSGPQRGGLETQYF. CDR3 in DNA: TGTGCCAGCAGTGGACCCCAGCGGGGGGGCCTAGAGACCCAGTACTTC.

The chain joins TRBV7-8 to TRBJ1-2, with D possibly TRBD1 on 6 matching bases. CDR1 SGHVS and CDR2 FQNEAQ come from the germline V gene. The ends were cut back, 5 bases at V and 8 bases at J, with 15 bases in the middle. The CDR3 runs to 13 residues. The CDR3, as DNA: TGTGCCAGCAGCCGCCCCCGGGGGCTGGGCTACACCTTC. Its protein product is CASSRPRGLGYTF.

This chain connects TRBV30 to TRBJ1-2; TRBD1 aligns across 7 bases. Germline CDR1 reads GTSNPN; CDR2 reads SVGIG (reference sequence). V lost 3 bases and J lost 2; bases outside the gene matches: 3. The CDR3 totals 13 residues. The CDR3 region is CAWRGGENYGYTF. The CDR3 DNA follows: TGTGCCTGGAGAGGGGGCGAGAACTATGGCTACACCTTC. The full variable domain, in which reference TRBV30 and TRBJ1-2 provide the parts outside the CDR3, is SQTIHQWPATLVQPVGSPLSLECTVEGTSNPNLYWYRQAAGRGLQLLFYSVGIGQISSEVPQNLSASRPQDRQFILSSKKLLLSDSGFYLCAWRGGENYGYTFGSGTRLTVV.

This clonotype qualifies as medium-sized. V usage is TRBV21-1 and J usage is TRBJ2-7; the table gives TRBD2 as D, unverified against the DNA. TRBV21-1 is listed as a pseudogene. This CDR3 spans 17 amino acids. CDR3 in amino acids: CASSKEVIGTDTYEQYF. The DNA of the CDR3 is TGTGCCAGCAGCAAAGAGGTAATAGGGACTGACACCTACGAGCAGTACTTC.

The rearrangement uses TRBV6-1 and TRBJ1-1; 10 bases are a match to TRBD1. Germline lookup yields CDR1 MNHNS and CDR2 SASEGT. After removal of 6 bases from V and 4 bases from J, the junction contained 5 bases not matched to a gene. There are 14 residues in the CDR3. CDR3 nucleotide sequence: TGTGCCAGCAGGTCCGGGACAGGGGTCACTGAAGCTTTCTTT. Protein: CASRSGTGVTEAFF.